Described below is a single TCR beta chain sequence and its context. Germline CDR1 DFQATT, CDR2 SNEGSKA (reference sequence). The CDR3 spans 11 residues. V lost 0 bases and J lost 8, with 7 bases in between. The sample is drawn from a study of T cells in Graves' hyperthyroidism and ophthalmopathy. RNA transcripts were the template for amplifying TCR beta CDR3 regions. A first-round RT-PCR of the TCR CDR3 used the HTBI primer set. TCRdb redid the calling of the multiplex PCR reads with MiXCR, one entry per CDR3 protein. The sample carries approximately 640,000 distinct CDR3 sequences, about 45% recorded once.

The TCR comes from an adult man with Graves' disease, either hyperthyroidism or ophthalmopathy (not recorded which). The specimen sequenced was peripheral blood or thyroid tissue (not recorded which). The chain uses TRBV20-1 and TRBJ2-5; D unresolved. In DNA, the CDR3 is TGCAGTGCTAGAGATCGGCCAACCCAGTACTTC. It is translated as CSARDRPTQYF.